Each of the 20 T cell receptor beta chains below was sequenced from the same sample in a study of blood T cell repertoires in COVID-19. The table came from immunoSEQ multiplex PCR; TCRdb's copy has only in-frame clones and leaves some out. The table has roughly 350,000 clones, roughly 85% seen once. The specimen sequenced was peripheral blood. The receptors were gathered from a young woman with acute or convalescent COVID-19.

The chain uses TRBV24-1 and TRBJ1-5, with D tentatively TRBD1 (5 bases). CDR3 length: 14 residues. V was trimmed by 7 bases and J by 5 bases, leaving 14 bases between them. CDR1 is KGHDR and CDR2 is SFDVKD in the germline V gene. CDR3 DNA: TGTGCCACCAGCCCCGGGTCGGGGGATCAGCCCCAGCATTTT. As protein: CATSPGSGDQPQHF.

The chain recombines TRBV6-6 with TRBJ1-5, with a weak D call TRBD1 (6 bases). The germline V and J ends were trimmed by 10 bases and 0 bases, with 13 bases remaining between them. This CDR3 is built from 14 residues. CDR1 MNHNY and CDR2 SVGAGI come from the germline V gene (reference sequence). The CDR3 nucleotides are TGTGCCACATCGGACAGTCATAGCAATCAGCCCCAGCATTTT. It encodes CATSDSHSNQPQHF.

V usage is TRBV12-3 or TRBV12-4 and J usage is TRBJ2-3; D is unresolved. With 5 bases removed from V and 6 bases from J, the gap between germline ends came to 12 bases. This CDR3 region has 13 residues. DNA for the CDR3: TGTGCCAGCAGTCTCTTCAGCGTGGATACGCAGTATTTT. Its translation is CASSLFSVDTQYF.

The chain is built from TRBV7-9 and TRBJ1-4, with a tentative D call TRBD1 (5 bases). In germline, CDR1 is SEHNR, CDR2 FQNEAQ (reference sequence). The length of the CDR3 is 14 residues. The germline V and J ends were trimmed by 1 base and 6 bases, with 9 bases remaining between them. This CDR3 is CASSLVQVDEKLFF. The CDR3 DNA reads TGTGCCAGCAGCTTAGTACAGGTGGATGAAAAACTGTTTTTT.

The chain carries TRBV7-3 and TRBJ1-2; D possibly corresponds to TRBD1 (6 bases). V lost 3 bases, J lost 7 bases, and 15 bases lay in between. The CDR3 is 14 residues long. The germline CDR1 and CDR2 sequences are SGHTA and FQGTGA. The chain's CDR3 is CASSFDPGEGGYTF. Here the CDR3 DNA reads TGTGCCAGCAGCTTCGACCCAGGGGAGGGTGGCTACACCTTC.

V usage is TRBV7-3 and J usage is TRBJ2-1; D unclear. Germline-derived CDR1 and CDR2 are SGHTA and FQGTGA. The CDR3 contains 12 residues. V was trimmed by 5 bases and J by 5 bases, leaving 7 bases between them. CDR3 sequence: CASSLYDNEQFF. In nucleotides, the CDR3 is TGTGCCAGCAGCCTCTACGACAATGAGCAGTTCTTC.

The chain is built from TRBV6-1 and TRBJ2-1; 15 positions match TRBD2. The ends lost 3 bases at V and 4 bases at J; junction bases unmatched: 7. The CDR3 loop spans 18 amino acids. Germline CDR1 MNHNS, CDR2 SASEGT. CDR3 coding DNA: TGTGCCAGCAGTGATAGGACTAGCGGGGGGGCCCCATACAATGAGCAGTTCTTC. Its translation: CASSDRTSGGAPYNEQFF.

Only one count was recorded for this clone. V and J are TRBV5-1 and TRBJ1-1, with D possibly matching TRBD1 (6 bases). CDR1 is SGHRS and CDR2 is YFSETQ in the germline V gene. Trimming took 4 bases from V and 8 from J, leaving 21 bases between them. The length of the CDR3 is 15 residues. CDR3 bases: TGCGCCAGCAGCACGAGCAGGGGAGTAATCGGCGAAGCTTTCTTT. Encoded protein: CASSTSRGVIGEAFF.

The chain is built from TRBV6-5 and TRBJ1-4; 12 bases align to TRBD1. CDR3 length: 16 residues. V was pared by 2 bases and J by 10 bases, with 8 bases of the junction left unmatched. Germline lookup yields CDR1 MNHEY and CDR2 SVGAGI. CDR3 sequence: CASSYLPGQGARKLFF. The CDR3, as DNA: TGTGCCAGCAGTTACCTCCCGGGACAGGGGGCGCGAAAACTGTTTTTT.

The chain employs TRBV11-3 and TRBJ2-4; D is ambiguous. The germline V and J ends were trimmed by 5 bases and 7 bases, with 12 bases remaining between them. CDR3 size: 13 residues. The germline V gene has CDR1 SGHNT and CDR2 YENEEA. CDR3 loop: CASSGRLTNIQYF. CDR3 in DNA: TGTGCCAGCAGCGGTCGACTTACTAACATTCAGTACTTC.

V usage is TRBV21-1 and J usage is TRBJ2-6; TRBD1 is the table's D call and was not checked against the DNA. TRBV21-1 is labeled a pseudogene. The CDR3 has 16 residues. The CDR3 bases are TGTGCCAGCGCCAAGGGACAACACTCTGGGGCCAACGTCCTGACTTTC. Translated, it gives CASAKGQHSGANVLTF.

This clone was observed a few times. The chain is built from TRBV3-1 (or the pseudogene TRBV3-2) and TRBJ2-3, with TRBD1 as a possible D gene (5 bases). The CDR3 totals 12 residues. With 1 base removed from V and 7 bases from J, the gap between germline ends came to 6 bases. The germline V gene has CDR1 LGHDT and CDR2 YNNKEL (reference sequence). CDR3: CASSQGTNTQYF. The CDR3 coding sequence is TGTGCCAGCAGCCAAGGGACAAATACGCAGTATTTT.

This chain uses TRBV18 with TRBJ2-2; 7 bases agree with TRBD1. V shed 3 bases, J shed 4 bases, and the junction held 2 bases outside the gene matches. The CDR3 sequence is 14 residues long. CDR1 is KGHSH, CDR2 LQKENI, per germline. The DNA for the CDR3 is TGTGCCAGCTCACCGACAGGGTTCACCGGGGAGCTGTTTTTT. It encodes CASSPTGFTGELFF.

The J gene is TRBJ1-6, the V gene TRBV6-5; tentative D call: TRBD1 (6 bases). V was shortened by 6 bases and J by 6 bases, with 18 bases between the two germline ends. Germline V CDR1 and CDR2: MNHEY, SVGAGI. The CDR3 is 16 amino acids. The CDR3 region has the DNA TGTGCCAGCAGCTACGAGCGGGGGCTGGGTAATTCACCCCTCCACTTT. Its protein is CASSYERGLGNSPLHF.

The CDR3 DNA reads TGTGCCAGCAGTTCCACCGGGGGAGGGTGGTACAATGAGCAGTTCTTC. Its protein product is CASSSTGGGWYNEQFF. The V and J genes are TRBV28 and TRBJ2-1; the match to TRBD2 covers 7 bases. CDR1 MDHEN and CDR2 SYDVKM come from the germline V gene. The junction had 10 bases not matched to a gene; V was cut back by 4 bases and J by 4 bases. The CDR3 runs to 16 residues.

This chain uses TRBV4-2 with TRBJ2-7; tentatively, D is TRBD1 (5 bases). V lost 4 bases and J lost 7, with 20 bases in between. Per germline, CDR1 LGHNA and CDR2 YNFKEQ. The CDR3 loop spans 15 amino acids. The CDR3 coding sequence is TGTGCCAGCAGCCGCCTAACCGGGCCAAACAGGGAGCAGTACTTC. Its translation is CASSRLTGPNREQYF.

The chain carries TRBV7-9 and TRBJ1-1; D perhaps matches TRBD1 (5 bases). The CDR3 extends over 13 amino acids. Germline CDR1 and CDR2: SEHNR and FQNEAQ (reference sequence). The germline V and J ends were trimmed by 3 bases and 2 bases, with 7 bases remaining between them. This CDR3 reads CASSFDSNTEAFF. The CDR3 DNA follows: TGTGCCAGCAGCTTCGACAGCAACACTGAAGCTTTCTTT.

J is TRBJ1-1 and V is TRBV27; the match to TRBD1 covers 12 bases. V lost 5 bases, J lost 6 bases, and 13 bases stayed unmatched. The germline CDR1 and CDR2 sequences are MNHEY and SMNVEV (reference sequence). The CDR3 consists of 17 residues. CDR3 nucleotides: TGTGCCAGCAGTCCCTACGGGACAGGGGGCGCGGAGGCTGAAGCTTTCTTT. It is translated as CASSPYGTGGAEAEAFF.

The chain recombines TRBV4-2 with TRBJ2-7; D is ambiguous. Between the trimmed V and J ends, which lost 0 bases and 6 bases, there was a span of 3 bases. This CDR3 is built from 11 residues. Germline assignment: CDR1 LGHNA and CDR2 YNFKEQ. CDR3 in amino acids: CASSQDSEQYF. The CDR3 DNA sequence: TGTGCCAGCAGCCAAGACTCCGAGCAGTACTTC.

The rearrangement links TRBV11-2 to TRBJ2-3; TRBD1 matches at 7 bases. There are 15 residues in the CDR3. CDR1 SGHAT and CDR2 FQNNGV come from the germline V gene. The junction had 6 bases not matched to a gene; V was cut back by 3 bases and J by 3 bases. In DNA form, the CDR3 reads TGTGCCAGCAGCTTGGGCATACAGGGGACAGATACGCAGTATTTT. Translation gives CASSLGIQGTDTQYF.